This TCR beta chain was recorded in a study of blood T cell repertoires in COVID-19. The germline V gene has CDR1 KGHDR and CDR2 SFDVKD. The CDR3 runs 15 residues. The ends lost 4 bases at V and 8 bases at J; junction bases unmatched: 7. The method was immunoSEQ multiplex PCR; TCRdb's version includes in-frame clones alone and lacks a portion of them. The sample consists of around 250,000 clones, roughly 88% of them appearing once. The chain recombines TRBV24-1 with TRBJ1-4; 9 positions match TRBD1. This receptor was obtained from a woman aged 25 to 39 with active or convalescent COVID-19. The sequenced sample was peripheral blood. CDR3 loop: CATSDWTGDGEKLFF. CDR3 sequence (DNA): TGTGCCACCAGTGACTGGACAGGGGATGGCGAAAAACTGTTTTTT.